This T cell receptor beta chain originates from a study of T cells after yellow fever vaccination. Study-wide context: Preparation of the low-cell-number fractions used SMART-Seq v4 Ultra Low Input. Whole-study findings and limits: Researchers cautioned that FACS-sorted repertoires could harbor abundant clonotypes contaminating from the bulk population.

TCRdb re-called the 5' RACE reads with MiXCR, one entry per CDR3 protein. Among 350,000 to 450,000 distinct CDR3 sequences, over 5% were seen once, and the ten largest hold over 14%. Germline-derived CDR1 and CDR2 are MNHNS and SASEGT. V lost 8 bases to trimming and J lost 10 bases; unmatched junction nucleotides: 9. The CDR3 contains 13 residues. There are many counts of this clonotype. Its matching antigen is unknown. The sequence came from a man aged 25-45 years who received the YFV17D yellow fever vaccine. The sample here was PBMCs, taken 5 days after the yellow fever booster vaccination. The V call is TRBV6-1, the J call TRBJ2-1; 9 bases fit TRBD2. The CDR3 region has the DNA TGTGCCAGCCGGACCCCGGCGGGAGGGGAGCAGTTCTTC. This sequence encodes CASRTPAGGEQFF.